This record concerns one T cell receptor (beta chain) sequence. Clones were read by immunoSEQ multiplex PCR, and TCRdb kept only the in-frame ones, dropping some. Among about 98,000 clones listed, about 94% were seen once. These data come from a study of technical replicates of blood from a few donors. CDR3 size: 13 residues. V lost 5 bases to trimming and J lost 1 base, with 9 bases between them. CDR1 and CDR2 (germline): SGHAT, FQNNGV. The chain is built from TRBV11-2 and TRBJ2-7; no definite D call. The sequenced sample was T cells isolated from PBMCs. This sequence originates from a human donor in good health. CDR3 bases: TGTGCCAGCAGCCGCCCACTGTCCTACGAGCAGTACTTC. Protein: CASSRPLSYEQYF.